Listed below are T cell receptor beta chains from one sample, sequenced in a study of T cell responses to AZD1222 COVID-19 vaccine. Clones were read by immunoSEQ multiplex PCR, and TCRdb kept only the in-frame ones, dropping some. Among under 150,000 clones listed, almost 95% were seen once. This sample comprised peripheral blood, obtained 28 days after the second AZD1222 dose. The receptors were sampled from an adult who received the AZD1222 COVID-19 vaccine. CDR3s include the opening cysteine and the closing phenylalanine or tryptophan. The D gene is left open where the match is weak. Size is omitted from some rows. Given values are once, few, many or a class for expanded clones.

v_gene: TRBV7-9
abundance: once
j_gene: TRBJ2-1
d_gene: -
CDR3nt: TGTGCCTCATCCACGGGGCTAGCTGTCAATGAGCAGTTCTTC
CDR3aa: CASSTGLAVNEQFF

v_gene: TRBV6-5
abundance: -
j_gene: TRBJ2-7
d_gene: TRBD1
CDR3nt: TGTGCCAGCAGTAGACAGGGGGCCAACGAGCAGTACTTC
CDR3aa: CASSRQGANEQYF

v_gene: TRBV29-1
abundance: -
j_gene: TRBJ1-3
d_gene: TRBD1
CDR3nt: TGCAGCGTAGGGGACAGGACTGTTGGAAACACCATATATTTT
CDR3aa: CSVGDRTVGNTIYF

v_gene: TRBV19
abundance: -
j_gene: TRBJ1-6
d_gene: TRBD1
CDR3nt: TGTGCCAGTAGTACCCGGACAGGGCGTCATAATTCACCCCTCCACTTT
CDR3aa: CASSTRTGRHNSPLHF

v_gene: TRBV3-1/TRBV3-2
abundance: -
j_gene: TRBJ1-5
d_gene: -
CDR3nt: TGTGCCAGCAGCCCTTATAGCAATCAGCCCCAGCATTTT
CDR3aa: CASSPYSNQPQHF

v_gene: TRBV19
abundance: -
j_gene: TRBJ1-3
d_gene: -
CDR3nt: TGTGCCAGTAGTCGTGTGAGCTCTGGAAACACCATATATTTT
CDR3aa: CASSRVSSGNTIYF

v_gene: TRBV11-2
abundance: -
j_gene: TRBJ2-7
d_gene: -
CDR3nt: TGTGCCAGCAGCCGACTTTCAACCGGGACTCACTACGAGCAGTACTTC
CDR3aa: CASSRLSTGTHYEQYF

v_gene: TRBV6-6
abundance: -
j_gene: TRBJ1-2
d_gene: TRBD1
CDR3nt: TGTGCCAGCAGTTACTACAGGGGGGACTATGGCTACACCTTC
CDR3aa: CASSYYRGDYGYTF

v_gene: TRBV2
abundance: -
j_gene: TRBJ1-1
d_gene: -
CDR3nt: TGTGCCAGCAGGCTCGGCGGGGGGAACACTGAAGCTTTCTTT
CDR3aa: CASRLGGGNTEAFF

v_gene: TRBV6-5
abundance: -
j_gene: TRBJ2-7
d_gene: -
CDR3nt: TGTGCCAGCAGTCACGGGACCCACGAGCAGTACTTC
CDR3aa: CASSHGTHEQYF

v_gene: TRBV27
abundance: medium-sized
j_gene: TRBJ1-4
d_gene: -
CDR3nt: TGTGCCAGCAGTTGGGACATCGTGAATGAAAAACTGTTTTTT
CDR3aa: CASSWDIVNEKLFF

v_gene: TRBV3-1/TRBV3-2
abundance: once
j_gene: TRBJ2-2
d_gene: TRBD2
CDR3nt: TGTGCCAGCAGCCGCGCGACTAGCGGATCGAACACCGGGGAGCTGTTTTTT
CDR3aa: CASSRATSGSNTGELFF

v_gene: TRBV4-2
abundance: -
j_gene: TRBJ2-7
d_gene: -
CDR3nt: TGTGCCAGCAGCCAAGTCCAGGAGATGATCTACGAGCAGTACTTC
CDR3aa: CASSQVQEMIYEQYF

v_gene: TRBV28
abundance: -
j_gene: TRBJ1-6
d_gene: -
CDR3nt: TGTGCCAGCATAGCCTTGGGCAATTCACCCCTCCACTTT
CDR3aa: CASIALGNSPLHF

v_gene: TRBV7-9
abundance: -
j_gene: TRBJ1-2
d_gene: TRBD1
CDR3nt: TGTGCCAGCAGCCACAGGGAGACAGGGAACGGCTACACCTTC
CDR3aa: CASSHRETGNGYTF

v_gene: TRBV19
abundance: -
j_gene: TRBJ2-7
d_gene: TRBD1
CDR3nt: TGTGCCAGTAGTGCCCGGGACAGCTCGCAGGGGCAGTACTTC
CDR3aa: CASSARDSSQGQYF

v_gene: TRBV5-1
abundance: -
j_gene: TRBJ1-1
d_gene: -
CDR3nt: TGCGCCAGCAGCCCCGGACGGCACATGAACACTGAAGCTTTCTTT
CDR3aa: CASSPGRHMNTEAFF

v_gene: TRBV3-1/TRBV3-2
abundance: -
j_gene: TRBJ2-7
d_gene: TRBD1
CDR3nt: TGTGCCAGCAGCCCCCGAGGGGACAGGGGTTCGTGGCAGTACTTC
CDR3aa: CASSPRGDRGSWQYF

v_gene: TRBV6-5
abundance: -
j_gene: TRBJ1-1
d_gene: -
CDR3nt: TGTGCCACCGCACCGGGACGCTTGAACACTGAAGCTTTCTTT
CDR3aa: CATAPGRLNTEAFF

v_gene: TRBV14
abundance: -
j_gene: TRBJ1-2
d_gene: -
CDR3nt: TGTGCCAGCAGCCGGCAGGAGCTCTATGGCTACACCTTC
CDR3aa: CASSRQELYGYTF

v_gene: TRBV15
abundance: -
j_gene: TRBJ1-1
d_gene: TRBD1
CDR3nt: TGTGCCACCAGCAGAGATTTCAGGGGGGAGGTAGCTTTCTTT
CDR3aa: CATSRDFRGEVAFF

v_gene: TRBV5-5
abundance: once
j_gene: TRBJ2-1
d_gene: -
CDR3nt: TGTGCCAGCAGCTTGGAAAGGACTGTACACAATGAGCAGTTCTTC
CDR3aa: CASSLERTVHNEQFF

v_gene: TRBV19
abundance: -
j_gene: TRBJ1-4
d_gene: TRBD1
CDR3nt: TGTGCCAGTAGGCAGGGGGCAACTAATGAAAAACTGTTTTTT
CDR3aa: CASRQGATNEKLFF

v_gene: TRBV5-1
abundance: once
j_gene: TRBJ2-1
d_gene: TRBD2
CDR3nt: TGCGCCAGCAGCTTGGTAGCGGGAGGGAGTGAGCAGTTCTTC
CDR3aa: CASSLVAGGSEQFF

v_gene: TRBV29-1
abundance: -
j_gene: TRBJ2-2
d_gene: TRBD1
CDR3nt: TGCAGCGTTTTCCGGGACAGGGTTAGTGGGGAGCTGTTTTTT
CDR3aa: CSVFRDRVSGELFF

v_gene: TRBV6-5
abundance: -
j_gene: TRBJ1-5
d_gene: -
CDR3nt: TGTGCCAGCAGTTACTCGGGGAATAGCAATCAGCCCCAGCATTTT
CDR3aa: CASSYSGNSNQPQHF

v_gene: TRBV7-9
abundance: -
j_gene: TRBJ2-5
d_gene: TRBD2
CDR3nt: TGTGCCAGCAGCCTTCCGGAAACTAGCGGGAGGGACTTCCAAGAGACCCAGTACTTC
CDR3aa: CASSLPETSGRDFQETQYF

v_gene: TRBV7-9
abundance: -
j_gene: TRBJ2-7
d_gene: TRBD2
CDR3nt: TGTGCCAGCAGCTTAGCCGGGACTAGCATGAACTACGAGCAGTACTTC
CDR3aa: CASSLAGTSMNYEQYF

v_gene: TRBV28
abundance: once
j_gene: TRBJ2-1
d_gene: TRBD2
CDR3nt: TGTGCCAGCAACTCAAGGGCAGGACTAGCGTATGTAAATGAGCAGTTCTTC
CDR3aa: CASNSRAGLAYVNEQFF

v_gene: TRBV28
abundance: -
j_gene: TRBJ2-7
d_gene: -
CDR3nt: TGTGCCAGCGCGCGAGGGTATCACGAGCAGTACTTC
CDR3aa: CASARGYHEQYF

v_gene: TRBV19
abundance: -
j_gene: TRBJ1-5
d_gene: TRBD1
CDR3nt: TGTGCCAGTAGCCGGACAGGGCCCAATCAGCCCCAGCATTTT
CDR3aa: CASSRTGPNQPQHF

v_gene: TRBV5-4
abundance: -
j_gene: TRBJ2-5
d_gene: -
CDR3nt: TGTGCCAGCAGCTTTTCGACGCGGGACGGTTACCAAGAGACCCAGTACTTC
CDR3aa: CASSFSTRDGYQETQYF

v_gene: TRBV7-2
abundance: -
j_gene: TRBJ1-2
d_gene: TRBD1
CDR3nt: TGTGCCAGCAGCTTAGGACAGGGCAACTATGGCTACACCTTC
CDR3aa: CASSLGQGNYGYTF

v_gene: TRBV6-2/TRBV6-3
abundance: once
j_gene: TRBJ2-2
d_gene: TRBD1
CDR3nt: TGTGCCAGCAGTGGAGGACAGGGCTATTACACCGGGGAGCTGTTTTTT
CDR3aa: CASSGGQGYYTGELFF

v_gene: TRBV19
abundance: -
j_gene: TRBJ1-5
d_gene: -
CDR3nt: TGTGCCAGTAGTAAATACCGGAATCAGCCCCAGCATTTT
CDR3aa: CASSKYRNQPQHF

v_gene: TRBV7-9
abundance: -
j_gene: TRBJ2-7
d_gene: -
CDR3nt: TGTGCCAGCACCCCCGGGGGCCGCGAGCAGTACTTC
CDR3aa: CASTPGGREQYF

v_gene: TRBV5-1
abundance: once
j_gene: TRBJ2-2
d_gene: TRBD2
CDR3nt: TGCGCCAGCAGCTTGGGTCGGGCCAGCGGGAGGGCCAACGGGGAGCTGTTTTTT
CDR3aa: CASSLGRASGRANGELFF

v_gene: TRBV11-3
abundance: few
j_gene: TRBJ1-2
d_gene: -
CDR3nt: TGTGCCAGCAGCTCCCGACAGGCGAGCCCAAACTATGGCTACACCTTC
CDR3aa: CASSSRQASPNYGYTF

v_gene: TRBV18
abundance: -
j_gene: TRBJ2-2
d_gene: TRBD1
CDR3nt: TGTGCCAGCACTCCCGACAGGGGTCGCGGCGGGGAGCTGTTTTTT
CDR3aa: CASTPDRGRGGELFF

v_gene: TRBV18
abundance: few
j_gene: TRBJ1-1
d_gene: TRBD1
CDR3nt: TGTGCCAGCTCACTTACAGGGGGCTGGGCTGAAGCTTTCTTT
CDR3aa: CASSLTGGWAEAFF

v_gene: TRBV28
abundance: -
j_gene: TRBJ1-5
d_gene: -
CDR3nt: TGTGCCAGCACCCCGCGGACCTATGGGGCCCAGCATTTT
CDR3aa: CASTPRTYGAQHF

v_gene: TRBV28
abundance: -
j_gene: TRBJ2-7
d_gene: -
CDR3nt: TGTGCCAGCAGTGAGACAGGTGGAAGCTCCTACGAGCAGTACTTC
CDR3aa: CASSETGGSSYEQYF